The clone carrying this T cell receptor (beta chain) was recorded a few times. This specimen belongs to a study of blood T cell repertoires in COVID-19. The overall study: Samples of COVID-19 (acute and convalescent) were obtained from the United States, Italy and Spain. From T cells, B-cell-depleted T cells, or PBMCs came the material, which was cDNA or gDNA.

In the original processing: Amplifying reference gene primers gave estimates of nucleated cell counts. TCRdb's table, derived via immunoSEQ multiplex PCR, lists solely in-frame clones and lacks some. Clone size and the V and J calls come from that table; the DNA yielded D and trimming. The sample yields tens of thousands of clones, approximately 88% seen once. CDR3 length equals 16 residues. V shed 1 base, J shed 8 bases, and the junction held 7 bases outside the gene matches. Germline V CDR1 and CDR2: SGHVS, FQNEAQ. The sequence derives from a human donor in a cohort sampled during active COVID-19. Sequencing was carried out using peripheral blood. V usage is TRBV7-8 and J usage is TRBJ2-1; 11 nucleotides line up with TRBD2. CDR3 sequence: CASSLEASGGIDEQFF. The CDR3 nucleotides read TGTGCCAGCAGCTTAGAGGCTAGCGGGGGGATCGATGAGCAGTTCTTC.